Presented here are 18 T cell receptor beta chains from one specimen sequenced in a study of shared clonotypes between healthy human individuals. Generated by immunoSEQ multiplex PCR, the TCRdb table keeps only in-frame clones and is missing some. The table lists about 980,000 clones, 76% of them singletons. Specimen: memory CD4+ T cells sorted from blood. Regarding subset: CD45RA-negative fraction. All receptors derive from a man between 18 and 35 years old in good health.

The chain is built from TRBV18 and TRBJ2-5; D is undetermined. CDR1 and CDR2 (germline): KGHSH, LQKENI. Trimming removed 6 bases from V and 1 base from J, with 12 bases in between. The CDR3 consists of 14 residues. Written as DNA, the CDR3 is TGTGCCAGCTCGTTCGAGGTCAGCCAAGAGACCCAGTACTTC. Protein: CASSFEVSQETQYF.

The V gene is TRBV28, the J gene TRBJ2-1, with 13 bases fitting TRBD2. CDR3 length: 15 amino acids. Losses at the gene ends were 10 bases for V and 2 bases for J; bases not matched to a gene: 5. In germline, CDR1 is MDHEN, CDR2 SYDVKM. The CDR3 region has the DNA TGTGCCACCACAACTAGCGGGGGGGCCTACAATGAGCAGTTCTTC. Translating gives CATTTSGGAYNEQFF.

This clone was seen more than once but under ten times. The chain's CDR3 is CALIGGGRETQYF. Written as DNA, the CDR3 is TGTGCCCTTATCGGGGGGGGGCGAGAGACCCAGTACTTC. This rearrangement joins TRBV30 to TRBJ2-5; TRBD2 aligns across 8 bases. The junction had 9 bases not matched to a gene; V was cut back by 8 bases and J by 4 bases. This CDR3 has 13 amino acids. Germline CDR1 reads GTSNPN; CDR2 reads SVGIG (reference sequence).

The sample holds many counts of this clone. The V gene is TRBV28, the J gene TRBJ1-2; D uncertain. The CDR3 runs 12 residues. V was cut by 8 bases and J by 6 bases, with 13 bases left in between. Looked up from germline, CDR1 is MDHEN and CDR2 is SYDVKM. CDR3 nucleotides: TGTGCCAGCTACGGGGTAGAGGATGGCTACACCTTC. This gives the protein CASYGVEDGYTF.

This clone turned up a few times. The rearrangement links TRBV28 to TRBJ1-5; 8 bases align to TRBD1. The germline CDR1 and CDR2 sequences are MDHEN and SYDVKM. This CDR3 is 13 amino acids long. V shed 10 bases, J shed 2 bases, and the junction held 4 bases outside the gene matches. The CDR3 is CAIQTGGNQPQHF. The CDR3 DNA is TGTGCCATCCAGACAGGGGGCAATCAGCCCCAGCATTTT.

This CDR3 is CASSRGLADGNTIYF. For the CDR3, the DNA is TGTGCCAGCAGCCGAGGGTTGGCAGATGGAAACACCATATATTTT. V gene TRBV11-1 combines with J gene TRBJ1-3, with D uncertain. The germline V gene has CDR1 SGHAT and CDR2 FQDESV (reference sequence). CDR3 length: 15 residues. V lost 5 bases, J lost 3 bases, and 14 bases lay in between. The entire variable domain, with the rest obtained from reference TRBV11-1 and TRBJ1-3, is as follows: EAEVAQSPRYKITEKSQAVAFWCDPISGHATLYWYRQILGQGPELLVQFQDESVVDDSQLPKDRFSAERLKGVDSTLKIQPAELGDSAMYLCASSRGLADGNTIYFGEGSWLTVV.

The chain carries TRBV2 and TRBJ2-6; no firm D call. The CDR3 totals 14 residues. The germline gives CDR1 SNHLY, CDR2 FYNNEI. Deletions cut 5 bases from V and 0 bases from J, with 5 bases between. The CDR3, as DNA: TGTGCCAGCAGTCTCTCCTCTGGGGCCAACGTCCTGACTTTC. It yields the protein CASSLSSGANVLTF.

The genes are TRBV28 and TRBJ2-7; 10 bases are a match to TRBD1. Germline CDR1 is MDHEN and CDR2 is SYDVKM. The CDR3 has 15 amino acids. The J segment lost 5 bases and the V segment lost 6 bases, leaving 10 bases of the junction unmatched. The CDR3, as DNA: TGTGCCAGCAGCCCCGGGACAGGGGTTTTCAACGAGCAGTACTTC. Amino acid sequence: CASSPGTGVFNEQYF. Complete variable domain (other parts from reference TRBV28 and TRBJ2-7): DVKVTQSSRYLVKRTGEKVFLECVQDMDHENMFWYRQDPGLGLRLIYFSYDVKMKEKGDIPEGYSVSREKKERFSLILESASTNQTSMYLCASSPGTGVFNEQYFGPGTRLTVT.

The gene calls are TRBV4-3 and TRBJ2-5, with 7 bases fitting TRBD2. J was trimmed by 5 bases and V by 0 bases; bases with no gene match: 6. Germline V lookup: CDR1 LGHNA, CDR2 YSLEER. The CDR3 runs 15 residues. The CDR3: CASSQDLTSWETQYF. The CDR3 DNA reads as TGCGCCAGCAGCCAAGATCTGACTAGCTGGGAGACCCAGTACTTC.

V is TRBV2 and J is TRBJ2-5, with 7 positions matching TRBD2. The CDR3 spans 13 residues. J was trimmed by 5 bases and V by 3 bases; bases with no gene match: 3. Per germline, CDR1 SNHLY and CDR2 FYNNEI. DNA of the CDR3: TGTGCCAGCAGTGAGACCGGGAGGGAGACCCAGTACTTC. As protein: CASSETGRETQYF.

Here the CDR3 reads CASSDRGTGELFF. The CDR3 DNA reads as TGCGCCAGCAGTGATCGAGGCACCGGGGAGCTGTTTTTT. V is TRBV10-2 and J is TRBJ2-2; D remains ambiguous. The germline V gene has CDR1 WSHSY and CDR2 SAAADI. The V and J ends lost 3 bases and 4 bases respectively, with 6 bases between them. The CDR3 is 13 amino acids.

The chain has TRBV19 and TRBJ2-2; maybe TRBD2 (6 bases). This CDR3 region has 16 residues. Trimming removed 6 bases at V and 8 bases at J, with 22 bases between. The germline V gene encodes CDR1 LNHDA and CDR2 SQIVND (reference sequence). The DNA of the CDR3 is TGTGCCAGTAGCTCCTGGCTAGCGAAAGTAGGGGGGGAGCTGTTTTTT. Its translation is CASSSWLAKVGGELFF.

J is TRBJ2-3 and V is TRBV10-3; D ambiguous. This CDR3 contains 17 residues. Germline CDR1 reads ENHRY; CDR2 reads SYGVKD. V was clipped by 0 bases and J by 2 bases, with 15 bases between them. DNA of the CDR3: TGTGCCATCAGTGAGTCGTACCGCGGAGCACCCACAGATACGCAGTATTTT. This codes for CAISESYRGAPTDTQYF.

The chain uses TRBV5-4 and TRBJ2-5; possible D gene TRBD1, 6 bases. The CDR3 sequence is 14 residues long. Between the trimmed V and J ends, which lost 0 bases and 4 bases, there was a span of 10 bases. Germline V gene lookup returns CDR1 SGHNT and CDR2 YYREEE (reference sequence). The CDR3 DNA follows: TGTGCCAGCAGCTTGGCAGGGGTCTTAGAGACCCAGTACTTC. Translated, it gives CASSLAGVLETQYF.

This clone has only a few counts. CDR3 sequence reads: CASESSPDTEAFF. The CDR3 coding sequence is TGTGCCAGCGAGTCCTCCCCGGACACTGAAGCTTTCTTT. V and J are TRBV2 and TRBJ1-1, with no clear D. The CDR3 covers 13 residues. Germline V lookup: CDR1 SNHLY, CDR2 FYNNEI. V was trimmed by 8 bases and J by 3 bases, leaving 13 bases between them.

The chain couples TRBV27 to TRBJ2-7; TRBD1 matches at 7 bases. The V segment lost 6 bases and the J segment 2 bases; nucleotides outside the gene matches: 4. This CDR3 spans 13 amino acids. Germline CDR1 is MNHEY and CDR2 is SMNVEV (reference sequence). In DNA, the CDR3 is TGTGCCAGCAGCCGACAGGGCCCCTACGAGCAGTACTTC. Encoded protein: CASSRQGPYEQYF.

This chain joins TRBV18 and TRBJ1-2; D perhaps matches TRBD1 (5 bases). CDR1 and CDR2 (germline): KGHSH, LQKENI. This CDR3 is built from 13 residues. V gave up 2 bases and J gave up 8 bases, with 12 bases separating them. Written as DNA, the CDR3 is TGTGCCAGCTCACCAGGGACCTATGGCGGCTACACCTTC. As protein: CASSPGTYGGYTF.

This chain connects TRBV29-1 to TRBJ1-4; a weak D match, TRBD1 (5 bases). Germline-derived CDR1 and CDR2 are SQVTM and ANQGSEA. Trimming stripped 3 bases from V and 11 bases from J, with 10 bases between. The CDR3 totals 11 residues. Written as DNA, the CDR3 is TGCAGCGTTGAGCGGGAGGGGAAACTGTTTTTT. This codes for CSVEREGKLFF.